One and the same sample provided the 25 T cell receptor beta chains below, sequenced in a study of CD8+CD57+ T cells in acquired aplastic anemia. TCR beta VDJ and CDR3 profiling used genomic DNA as template. TCRdb called the reads again in MiXCR, with one record for every CDR3 protein. The table lists roughly 150,000 distinct CDR3 sequences, 47% of them singletons. CD8+CD57+ cell expansion, shown by flow cytometry, had occurred in the patients selected for sequencing. The sequencing sample was made of sorted CD4+, CD8+, or CD8+CD57+ T cells (not recorded which) from PBMCs. These receptors were taken from a human donor with aplastic anemia.

The gene calls are TRBV24-1 and TRBJ1-3; no reliable D call. The CDR3 loop spans 14 amino acids. The V and J ends lost 3 bases and 4 bases respectively, with 9 bases between them. Germline V gives CDR1 KGHDR, CDR2 SFDVKD. The CDR3 DNA reads TGTGCCACCAGTGATGCGGCAAGCGGAAACACCATATATTTT. It yields the protein CATSDAASGNTIYF.

This clonotype was seen repeatedly, ten times or more. The genes are TRBV7-2 and TRBJ2-3; D might be TRBD2 (5 bases). V gave up 0 bases and J gave up 4 bases, with 8 bases separating them. The germline gives CDR1 SGHTA, CDR2 FQGNSA. The CDR3 loop spans 14 amino acids. The CDR3 is CASSLALGADTQYF. CDR3 coding DNA: TGTGCCAGCAGCTTAGCTTTGGGAGCAGATACGCAGTATTTT.

In its sample, this clonotype was seen many times. The rearrangement joins TRBV20-1 to TRBJ2-7; a weak D match, TRBD2 (6 bases). Looked up from germline, CDR1 is DFQATT and CDR2 is SNEGSKA (reference sequence). This CDR3 is 17 amino acids long. V lost 1 base to trimming and J lost 3 bases, with 22 bases between them. In DNA form, the CDR3 reads TGCAGTGCTAGAGGCCAGGGAGTTTGGGACTGGGACTACGAGCAGTACTTC. It translates to CSARGQGVWDWDYEQYF.

The chain carries TRBV7-8 and TRBJ2-7, with 11 bases that match TRBD1. From germline, CDR1 is SGHVS and CDR2 FQNEAQ. This CDR3 is built from 16 residues. With 2 bases clipped from V and 4 bases from J, the junction kept 7 bases outside the gene matches. This chain's CDR3 is CASSLLSGQGAYEQYF. In nucleotides, the CDR3 is TGTGCCAGCAGCTTATTATCTGGACAGGGGGCTTACGAGCAGTACTTC.

This clonotype was observed a single time. The DNA of the CDR3 is TGTGCCAGCAGCCCTGGCGTGGGACTAGCGGGATCCAATGAGCAGTTCTTC. Translated: CASSPGVGLAGSNEQFF. V and J are TRBV25-1 and TRBJ2-1; 13 nucleotides agree with TRBD2. CDR1 and CDR2 (germline): MGHDK, SYGVNS. J gave up 6 bases and V 6 bases, and 11 bases lay outside the gene matches. The CDR3 has 17 residues.

Many counts were recorded for this clonotype. This chain joins TRBV9 and TRBJ2-4; 15 nucleotides align to TRBD2. CDR3 length: 16 residues. Germline assignment: CDR1 SGDLS and CDR2 YYNGEE. J gave up 9 bases and V 2 bases, and 6 bases lay outside the gene matches. The CDR3 spells CASSVGTSGGSGIQYF. The CDR3 DNA follows: TGTGCCAGCAGCGTCGGGACTAGCGGGGGGAGTGGCATTCAGTACTTC.

The CDR3 loop is CASRDDRGANVLTF. The CDR3 region has the DNA TGTGCCAGCAGGGACGACAGGGGGGCCAACGTCCTGACTTTC. The V gene is TRBV2, the J gene TRBJ2-6; tentatively, D is TRBD1 (6 bases). The CDR3 loop spans 14 amino acids. The V gene lost 6 bases and the J gene lost 4 bases, with 10 bases spanning the gap. Germline CDR1 is SNHLY and CDR2 is FYNNEI.

This clonotype was seen many times. This rearrangement joins TRBV2 to TRBJ2-3; 12 nucleotides match TRBD1. This CDR3 is built from 16 residues. Germline CDR1 SNHLY, CDR2 FYNNEI. The V and J ends lost 9 bases and 0 bases, in that order; junction bases with no gene match: 7. The CDR3 sequence: CASTKGQGASTDTQYF. In DNA, the CDR3 is TGTGCCAGTACAAAGGGACAGGGGGCTAGCACAGATACGCAGTATTTT.

This clonotype was seen many times. The chain links TRBV20-1 to TRBJ2-5; 8 bases map to TRBD2. The germline CDR1 and CDR2 sequences are DFQATT and SNEGSKA (reference sequence). This CDR3 contains 12 residues. This chain's CDR3 is CSSGGILETQYF. The CDR3 bases are TGCAGCTCGGGGGGGATACTAGAGACCCAGTACTTC.

This clonotype was recorded at least ten times. This chain links TRBV7-2 with TRBJ2-7, with D uncertain. The CDR3 contains 14 residues. Per germline, CDR1 SGHTA and CDR2 FQGNSA. V dropped 1 base and J dropped 4 bases, with 11 bases sitting between them. CDR3 DNA sequence: TGTGCCAGCAGCTTAGTCGCAGAATATTACGAGCAGTACTTC. This codes for CASSLVAEYYEQYF.

The V and J genes are TRBV7-9 and TRBJ2-7, with a tentative D call TRBD2 (7 bases). V shed 7 bases and J shed 2 bases, with 12 bases lying between them. The germline V gene has CDR1 SEHNR and CDR2 FQNEAQ (reference sequence). This CDR3 has 13 amino acids. The CDR3 reads CASNLGGAYEQYF. In DNA form, the CDR3 reads TGTGCCAGCAACCTAGGGGGGGCCTACGAGCAGTACTTC.

J is TRBJ1-2 and V is TRBV29-1, with a weak D call TRBD1 (6 bases). V lost 4 bases, J lost 8 bases, and 23 bases lay in between. From germline, CDR1 is SQVTM and CDR2 ANQGSEA. This CDR3 region has 15 residues. CDR3 sequence: CSVGGAGAHLYGYTF. CDR3 nucleotides: TGCAGCGTTGGGGGGGCCGGGGCGCATCTATACGGCTACACCTTC.

This clonotype was observed at least ten times. The rearrangement uses TRBV19 and TRBJ1-1; tentative D call: TRBD1 (5 bases). V was cut by 9 bases and J by 6 bases, with 14 bases left in between. In germline, CDR1 is LNHDA, CDR2 SQIVND (reference sequence). CDR3 length equals 12 residues. This chain's CDR3 is CASGGLYAEAFF. The CDR3 coding sequence is TGTGCCAGCGGGGGATTATATGCTGAAGCTTTCTTT.

This clonotype showed up many times. The V and J genes are TRBV4-3 and TRBJ1-2, with 10 bases aligning to TRBD1. Germline V gives CDR1 LGHNA, CDR2 YSLEER. Losses at the gene ends were 0 bases for V and 6 bases for J; bases not matched to a gene: 4. This CDR3 is 15 amino acids long. In nucleotides, the CDR3 is TGCGCCAGCAGCCAAGACGGCGGGACAGGGGATGGCTACACCTTC. Its protein is CASSQDGGTGDGYTF.

The J gene is TRBJ1-6, the V gene TRBV7-2; no reliable D call. Germline CDR1 reads SGHTA; CDR2 reads FQGNSA. The CDR3 extends over 14 amino acids. With 1 base removed from V and 6 bases from J, the gap between germline ends came to 7 bases. In DNA, the CDR3 is TGTGCCAGCAGCTTAGGACACAGTAATTCACCCCTCCACTTT. Its translation: CASSLGHSNSPLHF.

This clonotype was picked up many times. The chain joins TRBV11-1 to TRBJ2-2; D remains unclear. V shed 5 bases and J shed 3 bases, with 10 bases lying between them. Per the germline V gene, CDR1 is SGHAT and CDR2 is FQDESV (reference sequence). There are 14 residues in the CDR3. The CDR3 DNA sequence: TGTGCCAGCAGCCCCAAACGGGACACCGGGGAGCTGTTTTTT. It specifies CASSPKRDTGELFF.

This clonotype was observed at least ten times. The chain uses TRBV20-1 and TRBJ2-3; D unresolved. This CDR3 spans 14 amino acids. The V and J ends lost 7 bases and 3 bases respectively, with 17 bases between them. The germline CDR1 and CDR2 sequences are DFQATT and SNEGSKA (reference sequence). The CDR3 sequence is CSVKVPGGTDTQYF. CDR3 DNA sequence: TGCAGTGTTAAAGTTCCCGGTGGGACAGATACGCAGTATTTT.

This sequence joins TRBV19 and TRBJ2-7; TRBD2 agrees at 10 bases. Losses at the gene ends were 9 bases for V and 5 bases for J; bases not matched to a gene: 10. Germline V lookup: CDR1 LNHDA, CDR2 SQIVND (reference sequence). The CDR3 has 14 amino acids. DNA for the CDR3: TGTGCCAGCAGCGGGACTAGCGAGAACCACGAGCAGTACTTC. Translated: CASSGTSENHEQYF.

There are many counts of this clonotype. This rearrangement joins TRBV6-2 or TRBV6-3 to TRBJ2-7; possibly TRBD1 for D (5 bases). This CDR3 comprises 14 residues. Germline V CDR1 and CDR2: MNHEY, SVGEGT. V lost 4 bases to trimming and J lost 6 bases, with 16 bases between them. DNA for the CDR3: TGTGCCAGCAGTTCCCTTTTGTCGACAGCCGAGCAGTACTTC. Its protein is CASSSLLSTAEQYF.

This clonotype was observed once. A read error may account for a junction end that differs from germline. This chain joins TRBV15 and TRBJ2-7; D unresolved. Germline V gives CDR1 LNHNV, CDR2 YYDKDF (reference sequence). CDR3 length: 15 amino acids. The DNA for the CDR3 is TGTGCCGCCAGCAGAGCTGGTCAGGCGGTATACGAGCAGTACTTC. Amino acids: CAASRAGQAVYEQYF.

The J gene is TRBJ2-7, the V gene TRBV7-6; D is undetermined. Trimming shortened V by 1 base and J by 5 bases, and 18 bases separated the two germline ends. Germline loops: CDR1 SGHVS, CDR2 FNYEAQ. There are 16 residues in the CDR3. The CDR3 region has the DNA TGTGCCAGCAGCTTAGGGTCCGTCAGATTACACGACGAGCAGTACTTC. It encodes CASSLGSVRLHDEQYF.

The rearrangement uses TRBV9 and TRBJ2-7; D possibly corresponds to TRBD1 (6 bases). CDR3 size: 15 residues. The V end was cut by 2 bases, the J end by 3 bases, with 15 bases between. The germline gives CDR1 SGDLS, CDR2 YYNGEE. The chain's CDR3 is CASSVAGSGDYEQYF. The CDR3 nucleotides read TGTGCCAGCAGCGTGGCCGGGTCAGGGGACTACGAGCAGTACTTC.

This chain joins TRBV3-1 and TRBJ2-1; tentatively, D is TRBD2 (6 bases). The V and J ends lost 1 base and 4 bases respectively, with 11 bases between them. The germline V gene encodes CDR1 LGHDT and CDR2 YNNKEL (reference sequence). The length of the CDR3 is 15 residues. Here the CDR3 DNA reads TGTGCCAGCAGCCAAGGCGGGAAAGCTTACAATGAGCAGTTCTTC. Translated, it gives CASSQGGKAYNEQFF.

This clonotype was observed at least ten times. This chain joins TRBV2 and TRBJ2-2, with 8 bases lining up with TRBD2. Germline CDR1 and CDR2: SNHLY and FYNNEI. V lost 7 bases to trimming and J lost 6 bases; unmatched junction nucleotides: 4. CDR3 length equals 13 residues. CDR3 nucleotides: TGTGCCAGCACCGCGCGGGAGGCCGGGGAGCTGTTTTTT. Its translation is CASTAREAGELFF.

This clonotype has at least ten counts. This chain connects TRBV7-3 to TRBJ2-1, with D possibly being TRBD2 (6 bases). In germline, CDR1 is SGHTA, CDR2 FQGTGA. V dropped 7 bases and J dropped 6 bases, with 16 bases sitting between them. This CDR3 comprises 14 residues. This chain's CDR3 is CASNLSGVGNEQFF. CDR3 DNA: TGTGCCAGCAACCTCTCGGGAGTCGGCAATGAGCAGTTCTTC.